This T cell receptor beta chain was found in a study of blood T cell repertoires in COVID-19. Germline V gene sequence: CDR1 DFQATT, CDR2 SNEGSKA (reference sequence). Trimming cost V 3 bases and J 2 bases; bases outside gene matches: 11. The CDR3 extends over 16 amino acids. Authors' methods: Reference gene primer amplification in the assay estimated nucleated cell counts. Here immunoSEQ multiplex PCR was the method, and the copy in TCRdb shows in-frame clones only, minus some. V and J calls and clone size come straight from that table; D and trimming were deduced from the DNA. The sample contains about 270,000 clones, approximately 91% of which appear only once.

This receptor was taken from a woman in her forties with acute COVID-19. The V gene is TRBV20-1, the J gene TRBJ1-1; 8 bases align to TRBD1. The sample was PBMCs or T cells enriched from blood (not recorded which). The CDR3 DNA follows: TGCAGTGCTAGTTGGGGGCCAGGGGGCCTTAACACTGAAGCTTTCTTT. Its protein product is CSASWGPGGLNTEAFF.